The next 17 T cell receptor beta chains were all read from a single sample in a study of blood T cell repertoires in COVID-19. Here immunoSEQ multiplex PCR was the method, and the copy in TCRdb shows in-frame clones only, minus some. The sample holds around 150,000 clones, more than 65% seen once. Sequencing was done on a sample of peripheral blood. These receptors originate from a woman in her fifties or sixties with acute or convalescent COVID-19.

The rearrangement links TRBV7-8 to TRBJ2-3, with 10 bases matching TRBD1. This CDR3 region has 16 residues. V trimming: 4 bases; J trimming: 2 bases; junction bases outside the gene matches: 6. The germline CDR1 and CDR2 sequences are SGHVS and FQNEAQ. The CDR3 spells CASSSPGQGNTDTQYF. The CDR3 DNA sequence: TGTGCCAGCAGCTCCCCGGGACAGGGGAACACAGATACGCAGTATTTT.

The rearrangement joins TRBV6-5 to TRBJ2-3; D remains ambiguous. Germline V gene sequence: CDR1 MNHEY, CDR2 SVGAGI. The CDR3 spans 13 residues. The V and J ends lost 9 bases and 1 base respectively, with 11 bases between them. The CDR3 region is CARASSRTDTQYF. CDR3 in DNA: TGTGCCAGGGCCAGTTCGCGCACAGATACGCAGTATTTT.

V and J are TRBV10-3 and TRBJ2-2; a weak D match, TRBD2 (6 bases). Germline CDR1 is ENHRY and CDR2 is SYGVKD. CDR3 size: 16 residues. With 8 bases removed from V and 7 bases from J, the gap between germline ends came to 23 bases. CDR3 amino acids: CAIAPVEGGSGGELFF. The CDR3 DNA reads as TGTGCCATCGCCCCAGTGGAGGGTGGGTCCGGCGGGGAGCTGTTTTTT.

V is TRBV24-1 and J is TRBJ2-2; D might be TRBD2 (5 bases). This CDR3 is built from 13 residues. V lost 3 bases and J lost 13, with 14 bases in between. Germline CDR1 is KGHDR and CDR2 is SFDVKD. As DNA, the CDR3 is TGTGCCACCAGTGATGAGCCGGGGAGAGGGCTGTTTTTT. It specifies CATSDEPGRGLFF.

The CDR3 is CASRSDRMYSYGYTF. The CDR3 DNA sequence: TGTGCCAGCAGATCGGACAGGATGTATTCCTATGGCTACACCTTC. The rearrangement links TRBV28 to TRBJ1-2, with 7 bases that match TRBD1. The germline V gene encodes CDR1 MDHEN and CDR2 SYDVKM. The CDR3 has 15 residues. The V gene end was trimmed by 6 bases and the J gene end by 4 bases; junction bases not matched to a gene: 11.

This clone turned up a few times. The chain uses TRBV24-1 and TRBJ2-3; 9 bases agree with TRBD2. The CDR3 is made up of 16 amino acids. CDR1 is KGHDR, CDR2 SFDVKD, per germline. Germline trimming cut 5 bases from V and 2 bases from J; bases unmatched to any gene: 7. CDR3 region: CATSVARGRATDTQYF. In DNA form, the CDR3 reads TGTGCCACCAGTGTGGCCCGCGGGAGGGCCACAGATACGCAGTATTTT.

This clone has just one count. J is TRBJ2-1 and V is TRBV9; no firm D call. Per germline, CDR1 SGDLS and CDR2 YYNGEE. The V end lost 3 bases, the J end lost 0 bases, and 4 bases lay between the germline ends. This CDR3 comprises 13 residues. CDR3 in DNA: TGTGCCAGCAGCGCCGGCTCCTACAATGAGCAGTTCTTC. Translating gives CASSAGSYNEQFF.

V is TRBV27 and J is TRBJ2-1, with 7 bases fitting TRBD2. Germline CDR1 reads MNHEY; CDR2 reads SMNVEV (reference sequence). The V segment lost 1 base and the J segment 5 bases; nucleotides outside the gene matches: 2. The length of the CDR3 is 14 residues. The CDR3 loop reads CASSLYLADNEQFF. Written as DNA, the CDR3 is TGTGCCAGCAGTTTATATCTAGCGGACAATGAGCAGTTCTTC.

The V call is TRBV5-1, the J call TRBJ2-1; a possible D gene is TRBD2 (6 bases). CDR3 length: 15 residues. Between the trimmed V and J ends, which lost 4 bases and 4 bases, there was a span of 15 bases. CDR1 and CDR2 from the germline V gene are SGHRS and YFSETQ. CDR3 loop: CASSLSGATYNEQFF. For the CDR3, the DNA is TGCGCCAGCAGCCTTAGCGGAGCCACATACAATGAGCAGTTCTTC.

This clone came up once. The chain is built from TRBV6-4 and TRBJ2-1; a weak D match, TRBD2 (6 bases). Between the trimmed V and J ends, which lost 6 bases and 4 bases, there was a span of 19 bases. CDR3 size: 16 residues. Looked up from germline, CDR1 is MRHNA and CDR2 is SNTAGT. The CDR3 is CASSSHPGEIYNEQFF. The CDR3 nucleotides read TGTGCCAGCAGCTCTCACCCGGGGGAGATTTACAATGAGCAGTTCTTC.

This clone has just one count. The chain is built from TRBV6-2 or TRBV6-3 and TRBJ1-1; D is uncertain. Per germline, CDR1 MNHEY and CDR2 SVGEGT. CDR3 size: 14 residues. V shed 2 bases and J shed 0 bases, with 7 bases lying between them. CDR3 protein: CASSYPQLNTEAFF. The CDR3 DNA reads TGTGCCAGCAGTTACCCACAGTTGAACACTGAAGCTTTCTTT.

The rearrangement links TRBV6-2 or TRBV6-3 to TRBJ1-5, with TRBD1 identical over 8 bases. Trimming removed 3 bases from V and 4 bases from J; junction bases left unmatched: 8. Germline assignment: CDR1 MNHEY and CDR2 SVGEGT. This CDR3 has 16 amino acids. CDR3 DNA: TGTGCCAGCAGTTATCTTACAGGGGGTATAAATCAGCCCCAGCATTTT. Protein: CASSYLTGGINQPQHF.

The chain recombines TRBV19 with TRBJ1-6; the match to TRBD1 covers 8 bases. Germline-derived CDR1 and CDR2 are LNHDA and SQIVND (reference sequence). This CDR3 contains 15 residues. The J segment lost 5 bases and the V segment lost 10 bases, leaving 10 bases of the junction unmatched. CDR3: CATSSPGQDNSPLHF. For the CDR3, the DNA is TGTGCCACCTCATCACCGGGACAGGATAATTCACCCCTCCACTTT.

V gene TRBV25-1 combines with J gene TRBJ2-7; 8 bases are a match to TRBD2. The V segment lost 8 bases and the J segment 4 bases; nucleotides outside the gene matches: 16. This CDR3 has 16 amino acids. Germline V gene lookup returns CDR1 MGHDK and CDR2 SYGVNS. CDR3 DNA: TGTGCCAGCGGAACCGGGACTAGTTTTCTAACTTACGAGCAGTACTTC. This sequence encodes CASGTGTSFLTYEQYF.

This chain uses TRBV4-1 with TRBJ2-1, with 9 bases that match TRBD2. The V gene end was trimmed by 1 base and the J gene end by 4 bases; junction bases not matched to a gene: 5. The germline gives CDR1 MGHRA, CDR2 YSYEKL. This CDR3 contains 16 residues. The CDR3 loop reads CASSQGTSGYYNEQFF. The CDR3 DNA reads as TGCGCCAGCAGCCAAGGAACTAGCGGGTATTACAATGAGCAGTTCTTC.

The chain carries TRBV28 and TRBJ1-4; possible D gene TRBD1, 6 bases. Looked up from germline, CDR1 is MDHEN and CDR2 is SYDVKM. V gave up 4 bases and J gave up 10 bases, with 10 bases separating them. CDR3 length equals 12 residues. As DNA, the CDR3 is TGTGCCAGCAGTTCCGGACAGTTAAAACTGTTTTTT. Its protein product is CASSSGQLKLFF. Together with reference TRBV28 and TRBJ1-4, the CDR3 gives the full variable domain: DVKVTQSSRYLVKRTGEKVFLECVQDMDHENMFWYRQDPGLGLRLIYFSYDVKMKEKGDIPEGYSVSREKKERFSLILESASTNQTSMYLCASSSGQLKLFFGSGTQLSVL.

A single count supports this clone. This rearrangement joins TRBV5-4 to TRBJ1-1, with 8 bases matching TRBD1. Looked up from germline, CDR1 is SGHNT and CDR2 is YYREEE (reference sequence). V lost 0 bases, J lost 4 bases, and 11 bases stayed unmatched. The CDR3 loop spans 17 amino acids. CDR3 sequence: CASSLAGGSVVTTEAFF. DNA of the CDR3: TGTGCCAGCAGCTTGGCAGGGGGCTCGGTGGTGACCACTGAAGCTTTCTTT.